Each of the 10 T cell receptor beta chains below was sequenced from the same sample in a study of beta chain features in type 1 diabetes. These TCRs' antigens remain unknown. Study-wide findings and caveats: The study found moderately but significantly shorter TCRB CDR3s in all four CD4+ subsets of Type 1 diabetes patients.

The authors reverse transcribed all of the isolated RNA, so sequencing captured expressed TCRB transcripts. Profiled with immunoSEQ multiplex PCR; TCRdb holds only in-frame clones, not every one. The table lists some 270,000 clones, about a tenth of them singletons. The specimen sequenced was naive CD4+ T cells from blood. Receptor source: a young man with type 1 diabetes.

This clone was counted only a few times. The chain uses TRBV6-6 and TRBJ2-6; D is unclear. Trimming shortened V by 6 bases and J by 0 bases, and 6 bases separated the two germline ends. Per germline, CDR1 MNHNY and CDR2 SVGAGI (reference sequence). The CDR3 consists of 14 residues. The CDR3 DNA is TGTGCCAGCAGAGTCAGCTCTGGGGCCAACGTCCTGACTTTC. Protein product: CASRVSSGANVLTF.

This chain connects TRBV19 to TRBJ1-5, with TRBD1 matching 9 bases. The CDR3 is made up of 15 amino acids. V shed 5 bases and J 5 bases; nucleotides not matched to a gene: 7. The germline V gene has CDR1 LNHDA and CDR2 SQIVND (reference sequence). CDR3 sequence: CASSPGQGMYQPQHF. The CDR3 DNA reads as TGTGCCAGTAGTCCGGGACAGGGTATGTATCAGCCCCAGCATTTT.

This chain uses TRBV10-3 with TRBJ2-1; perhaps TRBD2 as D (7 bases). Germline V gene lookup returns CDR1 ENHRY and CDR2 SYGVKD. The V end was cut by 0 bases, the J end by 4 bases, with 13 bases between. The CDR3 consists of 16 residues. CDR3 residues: CAISESGGGLYNEQFF. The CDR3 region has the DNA TGTGCCATCAGTGAGTCGGGCGGGGGCCTATACAATGAGCAGTTCTTC.

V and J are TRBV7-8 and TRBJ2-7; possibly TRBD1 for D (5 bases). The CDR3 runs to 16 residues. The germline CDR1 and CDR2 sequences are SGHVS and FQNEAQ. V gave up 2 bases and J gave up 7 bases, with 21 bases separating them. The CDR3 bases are TGTGCCAGCAGCTTACGAAGGCAGGGCAAAAGGGAAGAGCAGTACTTC. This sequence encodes CASSLRRQGKREEQYF.

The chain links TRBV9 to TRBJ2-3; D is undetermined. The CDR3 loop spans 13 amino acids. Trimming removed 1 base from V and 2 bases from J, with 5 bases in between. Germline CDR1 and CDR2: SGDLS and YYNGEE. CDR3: CASSVTYTDTQYF. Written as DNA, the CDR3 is TGTGCCAGCAGCGTAACCTACACAGATACGCAGTATTTT.

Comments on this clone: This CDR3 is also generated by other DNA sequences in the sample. CDR3: CAWSVRGGQPQHF. For the CDR3, the DNA is TGTGCCTGGAGTGTACGGGGAGGACAGCCCCAGCATTTT. The rearrangement links TRBV30 to TRBJ1-5; D unclear. The germline V gene encodes CDR1 GTSNPN and CDR2 SVGIG (reference sequence). Trimming left V 0 bases short and J 7 bases short, with 10 bases between. This CDR3 is 13 amino acids long.

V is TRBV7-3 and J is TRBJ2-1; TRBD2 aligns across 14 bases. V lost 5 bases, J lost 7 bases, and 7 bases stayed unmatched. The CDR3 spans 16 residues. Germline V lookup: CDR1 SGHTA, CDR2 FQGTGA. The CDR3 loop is CASSPSTSGGANEQFF. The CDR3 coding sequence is TGTGCCAGCAGCCCCTCGACTAGCGGGGGGGCAAATGAGCAGTTCTTC.

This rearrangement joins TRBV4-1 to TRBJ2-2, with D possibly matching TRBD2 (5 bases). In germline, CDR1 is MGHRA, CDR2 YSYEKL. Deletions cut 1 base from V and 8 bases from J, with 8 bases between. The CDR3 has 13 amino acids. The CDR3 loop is CASSQGPGGELFF. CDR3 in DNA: TGCGCCAGCAGCCAAGGCCCGGGGGGGGAGCTGTTTTTT.

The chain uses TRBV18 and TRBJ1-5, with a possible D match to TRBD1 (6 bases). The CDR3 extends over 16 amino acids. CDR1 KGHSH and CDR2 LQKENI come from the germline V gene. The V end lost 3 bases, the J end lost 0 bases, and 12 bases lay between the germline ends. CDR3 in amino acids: CASSPGGAASNQPQHF. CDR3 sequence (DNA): TGTGCCAGCTCACCCGGGGGGGCAGCTAGCAATCAGCCCCAGCATTTT.

Here the CDR3 reads CASSLDRTTEAFF. In DNA form, the CDR3 reads TGTGCCAGCAGCTTGGACAGAACGACTGAAGCTTTCTTT. The chain recombines TRBV5-4 with TRBJ1-1; D is uncertain. This CDR3 spans 13 amino acids. The V end was cut by 0 bases, the J end by 5 bases, with 8 bases between. Germline loops: CDR1 SGHNT, CDR2 YYREEE (reference sequence).